This T cell receptor (beta chain) was obtained from a study of human T cells and chemical hapten exposure. Points from the study as a whole: Compared to controls, expanded TCRs made significantly more large clusters of similar CDR3s. DPC sensitization produced no change in TCRs with frequency above 1 in 1000.

In germline, CDR1 is MDHEN, CDR2 SYDVKM. The trim removed 3 bases at V and 7 bases at J, leaving 12 bases unmatched. This CDR3 comprises 15 residues. Time point meaning: patch test 3, about 24 weeks after DPC sensitization. Treatment specified: therapeutic diphenylcyclopropenone sensitization with weekly scalp DPC. TCRdb recomputed calls from the RACE reads with MiXCR, one row per CDR3 protein. This table holds about 120,000 distinct CDR3 sequences, 10% to 12% found once. This clonotype was seen ten or more times. Its antigen is undetermined. The origin of this receptor is a woman aged 50 to 60 with alopecia areata. Some clones in this sample may be carry-over from other donors' samples. The gene calls are TRBV28 and TRBJ2-7; 7 bases align to TRBD2. Sequences were derived from whole blood, sampled in connection with sensitization to the hapten diphenylcyclopropenone (DPC). CDR3 residues: CASSFGVTGGWEQYF. Written as DNA, the CDR3 is TGTGCCAGCAGTTTCGGTGTGACGGGAGGATGGGAGCAGTACTTC.